The 25 T cell receptor beta chains given below trace back to one sample, sequenced in a study of blood T cell repertoires in COVID-19. Profiling relied on immunoSEQ multiplex PCR, and the TCRdb table lists in-frame clones only, not all of them. The table has about 240,000 clones, approximately 80% seen once. The source material was peripheral blood. Source of these receptors: a man aged 30 to 45 who had recovered from COVID-19.

The chain uses TRBV7-6 and TRBJ1-1; perhaps TRBD1 as D (5 bases). Trimming stripped 2 bases from V and 0 bases from J, with 13 bases between. The CDR3 spans 16 residues. Per the germline V gene, CDR1 is SGHVS and CDR2 is FNYEAQ. CDR3 coding DNA: TGTGCCAGCAGCTTATTTCCAGGGATGGTGAACACTGAAGCTTTCTTT. It codes for CASSLFPGMVNTEAFF. Together with reference TRBV7-6 and TRBJ1-1, the CDR3 gives the full variable domain: GAGVSQSPRYKVTKRGQDVALRCDPISGHVSLYWYRQALGQGPEFLTYFNYEAQQDKSGLPNDRFSAERPEGSISTLTIQRTEQRDSAMYRCASSLFPGMVNTEAFFGQGTRLTVV.

The chain links TRBV12-1 to TRBJ2-4; no check of the table's D call, TRBD1, against the DNA was made. TRBV12-1 has pseudogene status. The CDR3 extends over 16 amino acids. The CDR3 DNA follows: TGTGCCAGCAGCTTTGGCCGATACAGGGTCGAAAACATTCAGTACTTC. Translating gives CASSFGRYRVENIQYF.

This clone has just one count. This chain uses TRBV27 with TRBJ1-1; D remains unclear. The germline CDR1 and CDR2 sequences are MNHEY and SMNVEV (reference sequence). Trimming shortened V by 2 bases and J by 0 bases, and 13 bases separated the two germline ends. The CDR3 loop spans 16 amino acids. The CDR3 DNA follows: TGTGCCAGCAGTTTAACAACCTCCCGGGTGAACACTGAAGCTTTCTTT. Amino acids: CASSLTTSRVNTEAFF.

The chain combines TRBV29-1 with TRBJ2-2; D gene uncertain. V lost 6 bases and J lost 0, with 8 bases in between. This CDR3 has 13 amino acids. The germline V gene encodes CDR1 SQVTM and CDR2 ANQGSEA. The CDR3 is CSVELANTGELFF. CDR3 bases: TGCAGCGTGGAGTTGGCGAACACCGGGGAGCTGTTTTTT.

The chain is built from TRBV7-3 and TRBJ1-6; tentatively, D is TRBD1 (6 bases). Germline V lookup: CDR1 SGHTA, CDR2 FQGTGA. The CDR3 is 15 amino acids. The germline V and J ends were trimmed by 2 bases and 8 bases, with 13 bases remaining between them. The CDR3 is CASSLSGGADSPLHF. In DNA, the CDR3 is TGTGCCAGCAGCTTATCGGGGGGCGCGGATTCACCCCTCCACTTT. Variable domain in full (rest from reference TRBV7-3 and TRBJ1-6): GAGVSQTPSNKVTEKGKYVELRCDPISGHTALYWYRQSLGQGPEFLIYFQGTGAADDSGLPNDRFFAVRPEGSVSTLKIQRTERGDSAVYLCASSLSGGADSPLHFGNGTRLTVT.

The chain uses TRBV10-3 and TRBJ2-7; 9 bases are shared with TRBD1. Trimming cost V 4 bases and J 3 bases; bases outside gene matches: 4. The germline V gene has CDR1 ENHRY and CDR2 SYGVKD. The CDR3 is made up of 14 amino acids. The CDR3 loop is CAISATGGRYEQYV. In DNA form, the CDR3 reads TGTGCCATCAGTGCAACAGGGGGCCGCTACGAGCAGTACGTC.

For the CDR3, the DNA is TGCGCCAGCAGCCAAATACTAGCCGCTGGGGAGCTGTTTTTT. Protein: CASSQILAAGELFF. The chain links TRBV4-1 to TRBJ2-2, with a weak D call TRBD2 (6 bases). Trimming cost V 2 bases and J 8 bases, with 12 bases left between them. The CDR3 is 14 residues long. Germline CDR1 is MGHRA and CDR2 is YSYEKL.

This clone was counted between two and nine times. The chain is built from TRBV9 and TRBJ2-7; D unresolved. V lost 0 bases and J lost 9, with 7 bases in between. The CDR3 runs 11 residues. Germline CDR1 is SGDLS and CDR2 is YYNGEE. This chain's CDR3 is CASSVERRQYV. As DNA, the CDR3 is TGTGCCAGCAGCGTAGAGAGGAGGCAGTACGTC.

The chain is built from TRBV6-5 and TRBJ2-7; weak D call: TRBD1 (5 bases). Germline CDR1 is MNHEY and CDR2 is SVGAGI. Trimming removed 6 bases at V and 0 bases at J, with 15 bases between. The CDR3 is 15 amino acids. The CDR3 coding sequence is TGTGCCAGCAGCTGGACAAGCCGAGTCTCCTACGAGCAGTACGTC. Translation gives CASSWTSRVSYEQYV.

This clone came up once. V usage is TRBV7-9 and J usage is TRBJ2-2; a possible D gene is TRBD1 (5 bases). The V end lost 5 bases, the J end lost 5 bases, and 12 bases lay between the germline ends. CDR3 length equals 14 residues. Germline V CDR1 and CDR2: SEHNR, FQNEAQ (reference sequence). The DNA of the CDR3 is TGTGCCAGCAGCATCACCCAGGGAACCGGGGAGCTGTTTTTT. Its protein is CASSITQGTGELFF.

The CDR3 nucleotides read TGTGCCAGCTCACGACTCCGGGGTTACGAGCAGTACTTC. Its translation is CASSRLRGYEQYF. The chain is built from TRBV18 and TRBJ2-7, with a possible D match to TRBD2 (5 bases). V was cut by 4 bases and J by 4 bases, with 11 bases left in between. This CDR3 region has 13 residues. The germline CDR1 and CDR2 sequences are KGHSH and LQKENI. Full variable domain (remainder filled in from reference TRBV18 and TRBJ2-7): NAGVMQNPRHLVRRRGQEARLRCSPMKGHSHVYWYRQLPEEGLKFMVYLQKENIIDESGMPKERFSAEFPKEGPSILRIQQVVRGDSAAYFCASSRLRGYEQYFGPGTRLTVT.

The V and J genes are TRBV11-2 and TRBJ1-1; 7 nucleotides align to TRBD1. Losses at the gene ends were 5 bases for V and 8 bases for J; bases not matched to a gene: 11. Germline V lookup: CDR1 SGHAT, CDR2 FQNNGV. This CDR3 comprises 14 residues. CDR3 nucleotides: TGTGCCAGCAGCCCCCAGACAGGGACCCTGGAAGCTTTCTTT. Its protein product is CASSPQTGTLEAFF.

This clone was recorded only once. The chain has TRBV20-1 and TRBJ2-3, with TRBD2 matching over 12 bases. The CDR3 consists of 15 residues. The germline V gene has CDR1 DFQATT and CDR2 SNEGSKA (reference sequence). V lost 3 bases to trimming and J lost 3 bases; unmatched junction nucleotides: 4. Here the CDR3 DNA reads TGCAGTGCTAGTAGACTAGCGGGGGATACAGATACGCAGTATTTT. It is translated as CSASRLAGDTDTQYF.

The rearrangement links TRBV29-1 to TRBJ1-2, with no clear D. V lost 4 bases and J 3 bases, leaving 6 bases between the germline ends. CDR1 and CDR2 from the germline V gene are SQVTM and ANQGSEA. This CDR3 spans 11 amino acids. For the CDR3, the DNA is TGCAGCGTTGGTTCAGACTATGGCTACACCTTC. This sequence encodes CSVGSDYGYTF.

The rearrangement links TRBV20-1 to TRBJ2-5; 8 nucleotides line up with TRBD2. Germline CDR1 and CDR2: DFQATT and SNEGSKA (reference sequence). Losses at the gene ends were 3 bases for V and 4 bases for J; bases not matched to a gene: 4. The CDR3 spans 13 residues. CDR3 sequence reads: CSASPGTRETQYF. CDR3 nucleotide sequence: TGCAGTGCTAGTCCGGGGACTAGAGAGACCCAGTACTTC.

This chain uses TRBV10-3 with TRBJ2-6; TRBD2 aligns across 14 bases. Germline assignment: CDR1 ENHRY and CDR2 SYGVKD. The CDR3 is 20 residues long. V lost 2 bases to trimming and J lost 0 bases; unmatched junction nucleotides: 6. CDR3 coding DNA: TGTGCCATCAGTGAGGGACTAGCGGGGGGCGCCAGCTCTGGGGCCAACGTCCTGACTTTC. Residues: CAISEGLAGGASSGANVLTF.

This clone has just a few counts. An end of the junction does not agree with germline; a read error may underlie this. J is TRBJ2-7 and V is TRBV10-1; 10 bases fit TRBD1. The germline gives CDR1 WNHNN, CDR2 SYGVQD (reference sequence). The CDR3 spans 13 residues. CDR3 loop: CARKPDQDPGQGF. The CDR3 DNA follows: TGCGCCCGCAAGCCTGACCAAGACCCGGGACAGGGGTTC.

V is TRBV5-1 and J is TRBJ2-7; D might be TRBD2 (6 bases). CDR3 length: 15 residues. Per the germline V gene, CDR1 is SGHRS and CDR2 is YFSETQ. V was shortened by 5 bases and J by 5 bases, with 20 bases between the two germline ends. CDR3 in DNA: TGCGCCAGCAGTGGAGGGCAGGGAGTATGTAACGAGCAGTACGTC. Its protein is CASSGGQGVCNEQYV.

The chain employs TRBV5-1 and TRBJ2-5, with TRBD2 matching over 7 bases. The CDR3 has 15 residues. The germline gives CDR1 SGHRS, CDR2 YFSETQ. With 5 bases clipped from V and 2 bases from J, the junction kept 9 bases outside the gene matches. The CDR3 is CASREQREYQETQYF. The CDR3 region has the DNA TGCGCCAGCAGGGAGCAGCGGGAATATCAAGAGACCCAGTACTTC. Full variable domain (rest looked up from reference TRBV5-1 and TRBJ2-5): KAGVTQTPRYLIKTRGQQVTLSCSPISGHRSVSWYQQTPGQGLQFLFEYFSETQRNKGNFPGRFSGRQFSNSRSEMNVSTLELGDSALYLCASREQREYQETQYFGPGTRLLVL.

This chain connects TRBV20-1 to TRBJ1-2, with D unclear. The germline CDR1 and CDR2 sequences are DFQATT and SNEGSKA (reference sequence). V dropped 3 bases and J dropped 2 bases, with 19 bases sitting between them. This CDR3 region has 16 residues. CDR3 residues: CSASLRSYSRNYGYTF. The CDR3 nucleotides read TGCAGTGCTAGTTTAAGATCATACAGCCGAAACTATGGCTACACCTTC.

The chain carries TRBV5-8 and TRBJ2-7, with 11 bases matching TRBD2. V gave up 4 bases and J gave up 4 bases; unmatched junction bases: 7. This CDR3 is built from 15 residues. Germline V CDR1 and CDR2: SGHTS, YDEGEE. The CDR3, as DNA: TGTGCCAGCAGCCCCGCTAGCGGGGGGATTTACGAGCAGTACTTC. The encoded protein is CASSPASGGIYEQYF.

The CDR3 nucleotides are TGTGCCAGCAGCCCCTCTTGGGGGGGGGAGCAGTACTTC. It is translated as CASSPSWGGEQYF. This chain connects TRBV5-8 to TRBJ2-7, with 7 bases fitting TRBD2. With 4 bases clipped from V and 7 bases from J, the junction kept 8 bases outside the gene matches. Germline lookup yields CDR1 SGHTS and CDR2 YDEGEE. The CDR3 runs 13 residues. Complete variable domain (other parts from reference TRBV5-8 and TRBJ2-7): EAGVTQSPTHLIKTRGQQATLRCSPISGHTSVYWYQQALGLGLQFLLWYDEGEERNRGNFPPRFSGRQFPNYSSELNVNALELEDSALYLCASSPSWGGEQYFGPGTRLTVT.

The CDR3: CASSQVKSEQFF. The CDR3 DNA reads as TGTGCCAGCAGCCAAGTAAAGAGCGAGCAGTTCTTC. The chain combines TRBV3-1 (or the pseudogene TRBV3-2) with TRBJ2-1; no definite D call. The CDR3 loop spans 12 amino acids. Per germline, CDR1 LGHDT and CDR2 YNNKEL (reference sequence). The V end was cut by 1 base, the J end by 10 bases, with 8 bases between.

The chain recombines TRBV2 with TRBJ1-1; D not resolved. The CDR3 spans 13 residues. V shed 7 bases and J shed 6 bases, with 15 bases lying between them. CDR1 and CDR2 from the germline V gene are SNHLY and FYNNEI. CDR3 in amino acids: CASIKSRTAEAFF. For the CDR3, the DNA is TGTGCCAGCATTAAGAGTCGAACGGCTGAAGCTTTCTTT.

The sample holds one count of this clone. This chain links TRBV28 with TRBJ2-3; 8 positions match TRBD2. The CDR3 runs 15 residues. J gave up 8 bases and V 7 bases, and 14 bases lay outside the gene matches. Germline CDR1 MDHEN, CDR2 SYDVKM. CDR3 sequence (DNA): TGTGCCAGCACGAAAGCGGGGGCCTTAGCGGGTACGCAGTATTTT. It is translated as CASTKAGALAGTQYF.